The rows below give T cell receptor beta chains drawn from one sample of a study of low-dose radiotherapy and immunotherapy resistance in tumors. TCRdb redid the calling of the reads with MiXCR, one entry per CDR3 protein. The sample yields under 90,000 distinct CDR3 sequences, 30% to 40% seen once. Sample: PBMCs, taken before treatment. These TCRs come from a female donor with ovarian cancer. Both conserved end residues are part of each CDR3. The D gene is left open where the match is weak. The size of a clone is reported for some rows only, either as once, few or many, or as a class for expanded clones.

V gene: TRBV18; J gene: TRBJ1-1; D gene: -; clone size: -; CDR3 protein: CASSSLRGTEAFF; CDR3 DNA: TGTGCCAGCTCATCACTCAGGGGAACTGAAGCTTTCTTT
V gene: TRBV3-1; J gene: TRBJ1-1; D gene: -; clone size: once; CDR3 protein: CASSYSRSRVEGTEAFF; CDR3 DNA: TGTGCCAGCAGTTACAGTAGGAGCAGGGTTGAGGGCACTGAAGCTTTCTTT
V gene: TRBV28; J gene: TRBJ1-6; D gene: -; clone size: -; CDR3 protein: CASSRVTLWGSPLHF; CDR3 DNA: TGTGCCAGCAGTAGGGTGACACTCTGGGGCTCACCCCTCCACTTT
V gene: TRBV4-1; J gene: TRBJ2-2; D gene: TRBD2; clone size: -; CDR3 protein: CASSRHEAGGDTGELFF; CDR3 DNA: TGCGCCAGCAGCCGACACGAGGCGGGAGGAGACACCGGGGAGCTGTTTTTT
V gene: TRBV25-1; J gene: TRBJ2-3; D gene: -; clone size: many; CDR3 protein: CASSERSGSTDTQYF; CDR3 DNA: TGTGCCAGCAGTGAACGGAGCGGGAGCACAGATACGCAGTATTTT
V gene: TRBV19; J gene: TRBJ1-4; D gene: -; clone size: -; CDR3 protein: CASIAGTGLMGEKLFFF; CDR3 DNA: -
V gene: TRBV24-1; J gene: TRBJ2-2; D gene: -; clone size: many; CDR3 protein: CATSGRNTGELFF; CDR3 DNA: TGTGCCACCAGCGGGAGAAACACCGGGGAGCTGTTTTTT
V gene: TRBV12-3/TRBV12-4; J gene: TRBJ2-7; D gene: -; clone size: few; CDR3 protein: CASGLLSYEQYF; CDR3 DNA: TGTGCCAGCGGGTTACTGAGCTACGAGCAGTACTTC
V gene: TRBV7-2; J gene: TRBJ1-2; D gene: -; clone size: many; CDR3 protein: CASSFTGRDGYTF; CDR3 DNA: TGTGCCAGCAGCTTTACAGGGAGGGATGGCTACACCTTC
V gene: TRBV18; J gene: TRBJ2-7; D gene: TRBD1; clone size: many; CDR3 protein: CASSQSTGTGADEQYF; CDR3 DNA: TGTGCCAGCTCACAATCCACCGGGACAGGGGCCGACGAGCAGTACTTC